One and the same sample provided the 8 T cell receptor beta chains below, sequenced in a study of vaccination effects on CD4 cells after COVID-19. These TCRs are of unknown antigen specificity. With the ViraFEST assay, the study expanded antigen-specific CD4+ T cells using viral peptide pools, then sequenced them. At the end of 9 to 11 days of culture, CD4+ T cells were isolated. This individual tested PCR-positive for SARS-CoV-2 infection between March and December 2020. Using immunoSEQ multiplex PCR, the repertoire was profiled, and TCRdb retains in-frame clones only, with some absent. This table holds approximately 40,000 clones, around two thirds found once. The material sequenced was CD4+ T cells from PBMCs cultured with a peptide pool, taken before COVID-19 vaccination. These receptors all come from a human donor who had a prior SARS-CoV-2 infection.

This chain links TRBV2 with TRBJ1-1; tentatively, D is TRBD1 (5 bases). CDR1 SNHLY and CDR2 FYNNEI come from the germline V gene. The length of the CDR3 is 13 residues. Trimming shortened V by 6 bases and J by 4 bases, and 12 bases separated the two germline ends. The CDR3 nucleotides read TGTGCCAGCAGCGGACAAGGGTTCACTGAAGCTTTCTTT. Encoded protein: CASSGQGFTEAFF.

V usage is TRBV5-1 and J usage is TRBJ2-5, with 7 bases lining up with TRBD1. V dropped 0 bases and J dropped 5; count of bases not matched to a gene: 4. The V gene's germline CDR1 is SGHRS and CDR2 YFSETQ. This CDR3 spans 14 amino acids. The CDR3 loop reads CASSLVGGSETQYF. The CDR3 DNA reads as TGCGCCAGCAGCTTGGTAGGGGGCAGCGAGACCCAGTACTTC.

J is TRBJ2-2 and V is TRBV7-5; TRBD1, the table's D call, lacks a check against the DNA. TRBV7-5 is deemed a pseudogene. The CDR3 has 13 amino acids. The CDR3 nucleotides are TGTGCCAGAAGGGACATGAACACCGGGGAGCTGTTTTTT. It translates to CARRDMNTGELFF.

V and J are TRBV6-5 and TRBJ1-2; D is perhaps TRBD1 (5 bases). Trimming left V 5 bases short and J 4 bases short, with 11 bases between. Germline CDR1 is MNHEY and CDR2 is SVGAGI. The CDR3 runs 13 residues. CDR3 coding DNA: TGTGCCAGCAGTCAGCAGGGATTCTATGGCTACACCTTC. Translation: CASSQQGFYGYTF.

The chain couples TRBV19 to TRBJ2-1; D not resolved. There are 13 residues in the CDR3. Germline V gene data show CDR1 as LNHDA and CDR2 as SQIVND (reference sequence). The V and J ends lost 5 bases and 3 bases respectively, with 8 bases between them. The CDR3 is CASSPDIYNEQFF. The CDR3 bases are TGTGCCAGTAGTCCGGATATCTACAATGAGCAGTTCTTC.

The CDR3 sequence: CASSQDHVTQYF. CDR3 in DNA: TGTGCCAGCAGCCAAGACCACGTGACCCAGTACTTC. This chain joins TRBV3-1 (or the pseudogene TRBV3-2) and TRBJ2-5; no clear D. Germline lookup yields CDR1 LGHDT and CDR2 YNNKEL (reference sequence). Trimming left V 0 bases short and J 7 bases short, with 6 bases between. The CDR3 has 12 residues.

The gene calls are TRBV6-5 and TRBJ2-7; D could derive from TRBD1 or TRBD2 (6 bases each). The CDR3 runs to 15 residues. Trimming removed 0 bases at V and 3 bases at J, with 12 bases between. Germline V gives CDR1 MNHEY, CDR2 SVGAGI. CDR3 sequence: CASSYSPQGGYEQYF. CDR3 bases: TGTGCCAGCAGTTACTCGCCACAGGGAGGCTACGAGCAGTACTTC.

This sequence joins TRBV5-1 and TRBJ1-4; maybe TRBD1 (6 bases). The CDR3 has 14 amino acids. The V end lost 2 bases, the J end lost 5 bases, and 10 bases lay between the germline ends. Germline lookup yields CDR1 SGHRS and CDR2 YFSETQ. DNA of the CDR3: TGCGCCAGCAGCTTTCAGGGGAGAAATGAAAAACTGTTTTTT. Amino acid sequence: CASSFQGRNEKLFF.